Presented here are 3 T cell receptor beta chains from one specimen sequenced in a study of cytomegalovirus exposure and HLA in healthy donors. PCR involved 60 Vbeta and 13 Jbeta primers. Generated by immunoSEQ multiplex PCR, the TCRdb table keeps only in-frame clones and is missing some. The data hold over 70,000 clones, with about 80% observed a single time. The specimen sequenced was PBMCs. Receptors originate from a woman aged 50 to 65 in good health and CMV-seropositive.

This clone was seen just once. This chain joins TRBV9 and TRBJ1-5; TRBD1 is a possible D gene (6 bases). The ends were cut back, 4 bases at V and 1 base at J, with 9 bases in the middle. The germline CDR1 and CDR2 sequences are SGDLS and YYNGEE. CDR3 length equals 14 residues. The CDR3 nucleotides are TGTGCCAGCAGCCGGACAGACAGCAATCAGCCCCAGCATTTT. Translated: CASSRTDSNQPQHF.

The chain recombines TRBV2 with TRBJ2-7; 11 positions match TRBD2. CDR3 size: 15 residues. Unmatched junction bases numbered 5, after V lost 6 bases and J lost 1 base. Germline loops: CDR1 SNHLY, CDR2 FYNNEI. The CDR3 DNA sequence: TGTGCCAGCAGGAGACTAGCGGGGATATCCTACGAGCAGTACGTC. Amino acid sequence: CASRRLAGISYEQYV.

This chain's CDR3 is CASSQTGRTYGYTF. Written as DNA, the CDR3 is TGCGCCAGCAGCCAGACGGGCAGGACATATGGCTACACCTTC. The gene calls are TRBV4-1 and TRBJ1-2, with a tentative D call TRBD1 (5 bases). V was shortened by 3 bases and J by 5 bases, with 13 bases between the two germline ends. In germline, CDR1 is MGHRA, CDR2 YSYEKL. This CDR3 is 14 amino acids long.